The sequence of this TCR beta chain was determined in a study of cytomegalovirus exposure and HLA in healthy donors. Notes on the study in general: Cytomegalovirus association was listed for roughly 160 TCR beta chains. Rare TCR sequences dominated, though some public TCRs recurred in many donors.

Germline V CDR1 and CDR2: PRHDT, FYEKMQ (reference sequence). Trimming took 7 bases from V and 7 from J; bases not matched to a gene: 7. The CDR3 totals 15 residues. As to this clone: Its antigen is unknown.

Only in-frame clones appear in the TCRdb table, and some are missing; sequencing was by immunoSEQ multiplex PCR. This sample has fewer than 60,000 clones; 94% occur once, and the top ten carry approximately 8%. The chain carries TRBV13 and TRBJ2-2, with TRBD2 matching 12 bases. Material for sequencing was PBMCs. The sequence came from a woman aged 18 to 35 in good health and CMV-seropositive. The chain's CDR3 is CASILAGGQSGELFF. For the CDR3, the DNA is TGTGCCAGCATCCTAGCGGGAGGGCAGAGCGGGGAGCTGTTTTTT.